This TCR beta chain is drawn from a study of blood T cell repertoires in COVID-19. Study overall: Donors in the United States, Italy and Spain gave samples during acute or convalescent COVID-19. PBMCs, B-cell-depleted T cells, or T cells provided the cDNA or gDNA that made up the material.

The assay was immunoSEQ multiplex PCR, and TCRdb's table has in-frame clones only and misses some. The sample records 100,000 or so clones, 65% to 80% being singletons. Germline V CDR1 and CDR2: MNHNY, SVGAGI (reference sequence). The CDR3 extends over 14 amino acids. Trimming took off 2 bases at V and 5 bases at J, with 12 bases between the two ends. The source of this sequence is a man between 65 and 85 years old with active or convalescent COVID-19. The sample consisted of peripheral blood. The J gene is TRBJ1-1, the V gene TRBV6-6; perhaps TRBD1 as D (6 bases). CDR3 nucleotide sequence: TGTGCCAGCAGTTACGACAGGTGGGGGACTGAAGCTTTCTTT. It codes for CASSYDRWGTEAFF.